Sequencing of this T cell receptor beta chain was carried out in a study of prognosis after radiotherapy for stage I lung cancer (dated by TCRdb to about 2021). Concerning the study at large: Roughly 20 stage I NSCLC patients were enrolled in Nanjing, China, between 2018 and 2019. Enrolled patients comprised roughly 13 with newly diagnosed primary stage I lung tumors and 5 or 6 with oligometastatic NSCLC after surgical resection of the primary tumor. Every patient was deemed medically inoperable, approximately 11 because of comorbidities and six to eight because they refused surgery. The study took one blood sample before SBRT and one after SBRT from each of roughly 20 patients and sequenced all 38 samples. SBRT was not combined with any concurrent therapy in any patient. Ages in the cohort of roughly 13 men and a handful of women ranged from 53 to 84 years, with a median of 74. Image-guided IMRT or VMAT was used to deliver SBRT in 3 to 5 fractions at a biologically effective dose of at least 100 Gy. After SBRT, distant metastases developed in about 20% of the 19 patients at a median of around seven months, while the remaining 15 patients had no significant progression. This study profiled peripheral blood TCR beta repertoires from stage I NSCLC patients before and after stereotactic body radiotherapy and linked the repertoires to distant failure. Roughly 12 patients had adenocarcinoma and roughly 7 had squamous cell carcinoma as the tumor histology.

General study outcomes and caveats: The study was limited by the small cohort and short follow-up, and independent validation of the study findings is required. Whether the expanded TCR clones were tumor-specific was not determined. No adjustment for multiple comparisons was applied to any of the reported P values. TRBV and TRBJ usage frequencies reportedly differed by metastasis status, in two V genes at baseline and in roughly nine V and two J genes after SBRT. Post-SBRT Shannon entropy and its change from baseline were lower in patients who developed distant metastases; baseline Shannon entropy was not associated with metastases. After SBRT, the count of unique TCR clones dropped from a median of roughly 10,000 beforehand to nearly 7,000 afterward (Wilcoxon paired P=0.011).

On this clonotype: It has no known antigen specificity. No qualities accompany the bases; no much larger clone lies one base away.

All patients had node-negative disease on CT and PET/CT, and none had a history of other malignancies or prior chemotherapy or radiotherapy. At each of two time points, about 6 milliliters of peripheral venous blood were collected into EDTA tubes. Ficoll-Paque Plus density-gradient centrifugation was used to isolate PBMCs. Immediately after collection, samples were stored at -80 degrees C until analysis. The germline V gene encodes CDR1 SGHRS and CDR2 YFSETQ. The CDR3 spans 12 residues, from the cysteine through the phenylalanine. The CDR3 DNA has 36 bases and is translated from base 1. Deletion took 2 bases off V and 5 bases off J, with a span of 4 bases between the germline ends. Two rounds of multiplex PCR were performed to amplify the TCR beta CDR3 region from genomic DNA. In the first PCR round, primers specific to each TRBV and TRBJ gene were used, and the primer sequences were filed in Chinese patent CN105087789A. The second PCR round used universal primers. The Roche High Pure PCR Template Preparation Kit was used to extract genomic DNA from frozen PBMCs. The libraries underwent paired-end sequencing with 151 bp reads on an Illumina HiSeq 3000. The published analysis was carried out like this. CutAdapt was used to discard raw reads that did not contain the multiplex PCR primer sequences. High-quality paired reads were merged into contigs with PEAR. By aligning each contig to reference sequences, MiXCR assigned the TRB V, D and J gene segments to that contig. To remove sequencing errors, CDR3 sequences were clustered according to base quality and sequence similarity. Diversity was calculated as Shannon entropy divided by the natural log of the number of productive TCR sequences. Clonality was computed as one minus the ratio of Shannon entropy to the natural log of the number of unique clonotypes. Using the Youden index from ROC curves, the researchers picked the repertoire-metric cut-offs for progression-free survival, and all analyses were carried out in R 3.5.3. The public reads were reanalyzed by TCRdb: fastp trimming at Q25, MiXCR alignment, in-frame beta chains only. Each CDR3 protein gets just one entry, which takes the most common genes and DNA from the rows behind it. These V and J calls derive from TCRdb rather than the authors' analysis. The sample table shows around 13,000 distinct CDR3 sequences, and 43% are seen once. 35% to 50% of the sample lies in the top ten.

The rearranged chain carries TRBV5-1 and TRBJ2-2; confidence is insufficient to name the D gene. Sample: PBMCs, taken before or after stereotactic body radiation therapy (not recorded which). The clonotype was recovered from a donor aged 50 or older with non-small cell lung cancer. The CDR3: CASSFGTGELFF. The bases read TGCGCCAGCAGCTTTGGGACCGGGGAGCTGTTTTTT.